This T cell receptor beta chain derives from a study of human T cells and chemical hapten exposure. There are 12 residues in the CDR3. The V end lost 4 bases, the J end lost 7 bases, and 10 bases lay between the germline ends. Per germline, CDR1 MGHRA and CDR2 YSYEKL. Time point meaning: patch test 2, 6 weeks after DPC sensitization. Treatment of the sample: therapeutic diphenylcyclopropenone sensitization with weekly scalp DPC. Unseparated into fractions, whole blood served as the source from which total RNA was extracted. The library attached unique molecular identifiers to individual cDNA molecules. TCRdb redid the calling of the RACE reads with MiXCR, one entry per CDR3 protein. The sample lists some 99,000 distinct CDR3 sequences, about a tenth occurring once. This clonotype was detected a few times.

The sequence derives from a woman aged 40 to 49 with alopecia areata. Some clones in this sample may be carry-over from other donors' samples. The specimen was whole blood, collected in connection with sensitization to the hapten diphenylcyclopropenone (DPC). The chain recombines TRBV4-1 with TRBJ1-2, with D tentatively TRBD1 (5 bases). CDR3 protein: CASSRGAFGYTF. The CDR3 region has the DNA TGCGCCAGCAGCCGAGGGGCATTTGGCTACACCTTC.